These T cell receptor beta chains were read from a single sample in a study of shared clonotypes between healthy human individuals. Data came from immunoSEQ multiplex PCR; TCRdb stores just in-frame clones and leaves some out. This table has 500,000 to 700,000 clones, 85% to 95% appearing once. Source material: naive CD8+ T cells sorted from blood. These receptors were collected from a woman aged 30 to 39 in good health. Each CDR3 is given with its conserved first and last residue. The D gene is left open where the match is weak. Clone size, where shown, is once, few, many, or a class for clones that have expanded.

D gene	clone size	J gene	V gene	CDR3 protein	CDR3 DNA
NA	NA	TRBJ1-2	TRBV4-1	CASSLHGTTGRYGYTF	TGCGCCAGCAGCCTTCACGGTACCACGGGCCGCTATGGCTACACCTTC
NA	NA	TRBJ2-5	TRBV6-5	CASSQGRAETQYF	TGTGCCAGCAGTCAGGGAAGGGCAGAGACCCAGTACTTC
TRBD2	NA	TRBJ2-7	TRBV6-4	CASGRPGLAGVKGSYEQYF	TGTGCCAGCGGGAGACCGGGACTAGCGGGAGTAAAAGGTTCCTACGAGCAGTACTTC
NA	NA	TRBJ1-3	TRBV7-9	CASSYPGADGGNTIYF	TGTGCCAGCAGCTACCCGGGGGCCGACGGTGGAAACACCATATATTTT
TRBD1	once	TRBJ1-2	TRBV28	CASSFSWTGGTSHYGYTF	TGTGCCAGCAGTTTTTCATGGACAGGGGGCACATCCCACTATGGCTACACCTTC
TRBD2	NA	TRBJ2-1	TRBV28	CASSFETPGLGSYNEQFF	TGTGCCAGCAGTTTTGAAACGCCGGGACTAGGTAGCTACAATGAGCAGTTCTTC
TRBD2	NA	TRBJ2-1	TRBV27	CASSKSGSSYNEQFF	TGTGCCAGCAGTAAGAGCGGGAGCTCCTACAATGAGCAGTTCTTC
NA	NA	TRBJ2-7	TRBV19	CASRGDISHEQYF	TGTGCCAGTAGGGGGGACATATCACACGAGCAGTACTTC
NA	few	TRBJ2-1	TRBV15	CATSREGAPNPIYNEQFF	TGTGCCACCAGCAGGGAGGGGGCTCCCAACCCTATTTACAATGAGCAGTTCTTC
NA	NA	TRBJ2-5	TRBV7-9	CASNSVGGWETQYF	TGTGCCAGCAACTCGGTCGGGGGTTGGGAGACCCAGTACTTC
NA	NA	TRBJ1-4	TRBV28	CASSPLAVLLEKLFF	TGTGCCAGCAGCCCATTAGCGGTGCTACTTGAAAAACTGTTTTTT
TRBD1	NA	TRBJ2-7	TRBV2	CASRDSSYEQYF	TGTGCCAGCCGGGACAGCTCCTACGAGCAGTACTTC
TRBD1	NA	TRBJ2-7	TRBV5-4	CASSLVPGGHEQYF	TGTGCCAGCAGCTTGGTGCCAGGGGGACACGAGCAGTACTTC
NA	NA	TRBJ2-1	TRBV7-9	CASSSRDTYNEQFF	TGTGCCAGCAGCTCCCGGGACACCTACAATGAGCAGTTCTTC
TRBD1	once	TRBJ2-3	TRBV5-5	CASSFRDRAGDTQYF	TGTGCCAGCAGCTTCCGGGACAGGGCGGGAGATACGCAGTATTTT
NA	NA	TRBJ2-7	TRBV5-6	CASSTKAGGGKGYEQYF	TGTGCCAGCAGCACCAAAGCGGGCGGTGGGAAAGGCTACGAGCAGTACTTC
NA	NA	TRBJ2-3	TRBV4-2	CASSQLDGPDTQYF	TGTGCCAGCAGCCAACTCGATGGTCCAGATACGCAGTATTTT
TRBD2	NA	TRBJ2-7	TRBV28	CAAREAGSSYEQYF	TGTGCCGCCCGGGAAGCGGGGAGCTCCTACGAGCAGTACTTC
NA	NA	TRBJ2-7	TRBV14	CASSQAVFYEQYF	TGTGCCAGCAGCCAGGCTGTTTTTTACGAGCAGTACTTC
TRBD1	NA	TRBJ1-1	TRBV10-3	CAISETILSGDRDHFLEAFF	TGTGCCATCAGTGAGACTATACTCTCCGGAGACAGGGATCATTTTCTCGAAGCTTTCTTT
TRBD1	NA	TRBJ1-5	TRBV27	CASSPTGTAQPQHF	TGTGCCAGCAGTCCTACAGGGACAGCTCAGCCCCAGCATTTT
NA	NA	TRBJ2-3	TRBV19	CASRSPLNTDTQYF	TGTGCCAGTAGAAGCCCCCTAAACACAGATACGCAGTATTTT
NA	once	TRBJ1-5	TRBV7-9	CASSLGNQPQHF	TGTGCCAGCAGCTTGGGGAATCAGCCCCAGCATTTT
NA	NA	TRBJ1-2	TRBV13	CASSLEAGYGYTF	TGTGCCAGCAGCTTAGAGGCGGGCTATGGCTACACCTTC
TRBD2	NA	TRBJ2-7	TRBV19	CASSILAGETYEQYF	TGTGCCAGTAGTATACTAGCGGGAGAGACCTACGAGCAGTACTTC
NA	NA	TRBJ1-1	TRBV27	CASSLYLGLNTEAFF	TGTGCCAGCAGTTTATATCTCGGCCTGAACACTGAAGCTTTCTTT
NA	NA	TRBJ2-5	TRBV28	CASRVGGGPDSETQYF	TGTGCCAGCAGGGTAGGAGGGGGACCCGACTCGGAGACCCAGTACTTC
NA	NA	TRBJ1-5	TRBV7-2	CASSSRRVEGYQPQHF	TGTGCCAGCAGCTCCCGAAGGGTAGAGGGCTATCAGCCCCAGCATTTT
NA	NA	TRBJ2-1	TRBV11-2	CASSLDRGLEYNEQFF	TGTGCCAGCAGCTTAGATCGGGGACTGGAATACAATGAGCAGTTCTTC
NA	NA	TRBJ1-1	TRBV6-1	CASRKGTVNTEAFF	TGTGCCAGCAGGAAGGGCACAGTGAACACTGAAGCTTTCTTT
NA	NA	TRBJ1-2	TRBV21-1	CASSTLLLSGYTF	TGTGCCAGCAGCACCCTTCTATTGTCCGGCTACACCTTC
TRBD2	NA	TRBJ2-1	TRBV28	CASSKPSTGGFPYNEQFF	TGTGCCAGCAGCAAACCCTCCACGGGGGGGTTCCCCTACAATGAGCAGTTCTTC
NA	NA	TRBJ1-1	TRBV28	CASRRTGRSAEAFF	TGTGCCAGCAGGAGGACGGGGAGGTCGGCTGAAGCTTTCTTT
TRBD2	NA	TRBJ2-7	TRBV12-5	CASGLGTSGRAPYEQYF	TGTGCTAGTGGATTGGGGACTAGCGGGAGGGCCCCCTACGAGCAGTACTTC
TRBD2	NA	TRBJ2-7	TRBV5-1	CASSTVSGGGYEQYF	TGCGCCAGCAGCACCGTTAGCGGGGGCGGCTACGAGCAGTACTTC
NA	once	TRBJ2-3	TRBV11-3	CASSADEAGGATDTQYF	TGTGCCAGCAGCGCCGACGAGGCCGGGGGAGCCACAGATACGCAGTATTTT
TRBD1	once	TRBJ1-1	TRBV28	CASSRTADRATEAFF	TGTGCCAGCAGCCGGACGGCAGACAGGGCCACTGAAGCTTTCTTT
NA	few	TRBJ2-1	TRBV28	CASSFLLRDFPNEQFF	TGTGCCAGCAGTTTCCTTCTACGGGACTTCCCAAATGAGCAGTTCTTC
NA	NA	TRBJ2-1	TRBV19	CASSFGPTYEQFF	TGTGCCAGTAGTTTCGGACCCACCTATGAGCAGTTCTTC
TRBD2	once	TRBJ2-2	TRBV27	CASSIGGGGGELFF	TGTGCCAGCAGCATTGGGGGGGGAGGCGGGGAGCTGTTTTTT
TRBD1	NA	TRBJ2-7	TRBV29-1	CSVVLRDRGHEQYF	TGCAGCGTTGTTTTGCGAGACAGGGGCCACGAGCAGTACTTC
TRBD1	NA	TRBJ2-5	TRBV2	CASREGTGGLETQYF	TGTGCCAGCAGGGAGGGGACAGGGGGTTTGGAGACCCAGTACTTC
NA	NA	TRBJ2-7	TRBV13	CASSLTNEQYF	TGTGCCAGCAGCTTAACCAACGAGCAGTACTTC
NA	NA	TRBJ2-7	TRBV19	CASSMDRGSGSSYEQYF	TGTGCCAGTAGTATGGATAGGGGGAGCGGAAGCTCCTACGAGCAGTACTTC
NA	once	TRBJ2-7	TRBV7-9	CASSLETYEQYF	TGTGCCAGCAGCTTAGAGACCTACGAGCAGTACTTC
NA	NA	TRBJ1-1	TRBV2	CASGDTMNTEAFF	TGTGCCAGCGGGGACACCATGAACACTGAAGCTTTCTTT
TRBD2	NA	TRBJ2-7	TRBV4-2	CASSQDRGEGRYEQYF	TGTGCCAGCAGCCAAGATCGGGGGGAGGGCCGCTACGAGCAGTACTTC
TRBD2	NA	TRBJ2-1	TRBV27	CASSLGGSRNEQFF	TGTGCCAGCAGTTTAGGCGGGAGTAGGAATGAGCAGTTCTTC
NA	NA	TRBJ1-5	TRBV7-9	CASSFQTDNQPQHF	TGTGCCAGCAGCTTCCAGACAGACAATCAGCCCCAGCATTTT
TRBD2	NA	TRBJ2-7	TRBV28	CASSLGIAGVSSYEQYF	TGTGCCAGCAGTTTGGGGATAGCGGGAGTCTCTTCCTACGAGCAGTACTTC